The TCR beta chain under discussion was sequenced for a study of blood T cells in healthy people across ages. Study-level findings and limits: Since the PBMCs were unsorted, naive and antigen-experienced cells could not be conclusively compared.

The amount of total RNA extracted per sample was at least 6 micrograms. This clonotype was counted a few times. Its antigen is unknown. V was pared by 5 bases and J by 4 bases, with 5 bases between. Germline values: CDR1 MNHEY, CDR2 SVGAGI. This CDR3 is 11 amino acids long. A J-beta primer mix and a sample-barcoded 5' primer were used in a second PCR of about 7 to 12 cycles. Each CDR3 protein gets one entry after TCRdb re-called the 5' RACE reads with MiXCR. The data contain roughly 800,000 distinct CDR3 sequences, over 45% of them singletons. Sequencing input: blood. This TCR was sampled from a man younger than 40 in good health. The chain employs TRBV6-5 and TRBJ1-1; no definite D call. The DNA of the CDR3 is TGTGCCAGCAGTGCGGGCACTGAAGCTTTCTTT. Translation gives CASSAGTEAFF.